Listed here is a single TCR beta chain. What it binds is not known. The germline gene is not matched at one end of the junction; a read error may be the cause. The sample comes from a study of cytomegalovirus exposure and HLA in healthy donors. The length of the CDR3 is 15 residues. CDR1 is SEHNR, CDR2 FQNEAQ, per germline (reference sequence). All the people who gave samples were healthy bone marrow donors. 60 Vbeta and 13 Jbeta primers were used in PCR. The protocol was immunoSEQ multiplex PCR, while the TCRdb copy is restricted to in-frame clones and leaves out a portion. The table shows roughly 110,000 clones, with approximately 85% occurring only once. The study's findings and limits: A prior analysis recorded that most TCR beta V segments were productive about 87% or about 30% of the time. Confirmation was obtained in vitro that a few CMV-associated chains are specific for CMV antigens.

The sample comprised PBMCs. J is TRBJ1-5 and V is TRBV7-9; no definite D call. This sequence was found in a man aged 50 or older in good health and CMV-seronegative. Written as DNA, the CDR3 is TGTTCCAGCAGCCCTGGGGAGGTCAGCAATCAGCCCCAGCATTTT. It is translated as CSSSPGEVSNQPQHF.